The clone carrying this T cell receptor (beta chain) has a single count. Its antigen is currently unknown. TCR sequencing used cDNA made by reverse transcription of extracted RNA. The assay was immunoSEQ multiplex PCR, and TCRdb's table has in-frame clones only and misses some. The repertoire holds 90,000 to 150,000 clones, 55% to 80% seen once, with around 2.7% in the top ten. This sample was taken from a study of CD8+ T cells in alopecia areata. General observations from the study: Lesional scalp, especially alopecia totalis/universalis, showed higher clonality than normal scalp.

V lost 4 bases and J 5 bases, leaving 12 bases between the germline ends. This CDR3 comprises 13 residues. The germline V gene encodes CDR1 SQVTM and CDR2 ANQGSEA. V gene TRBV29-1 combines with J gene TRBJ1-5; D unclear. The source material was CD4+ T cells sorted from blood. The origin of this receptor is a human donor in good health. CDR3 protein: CSVGELSYQPQHF. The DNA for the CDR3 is TGCAGCGTTGGGGAGTTGAGTTATCAGCCCCAGCATTTT.